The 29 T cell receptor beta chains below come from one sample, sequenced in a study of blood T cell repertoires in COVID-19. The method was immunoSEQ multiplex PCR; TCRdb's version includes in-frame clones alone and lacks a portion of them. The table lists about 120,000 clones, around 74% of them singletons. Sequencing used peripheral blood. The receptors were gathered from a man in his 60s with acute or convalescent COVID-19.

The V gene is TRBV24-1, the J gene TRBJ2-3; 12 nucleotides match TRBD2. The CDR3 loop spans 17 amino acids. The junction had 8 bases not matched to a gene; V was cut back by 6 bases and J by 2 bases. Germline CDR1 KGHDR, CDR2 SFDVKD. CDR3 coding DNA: TGTGCCACCAGTACACTGACTAGCGGGGGACTCACAGATACGCAGTATTTT. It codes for CATSTLTSGGLTDTQYF.

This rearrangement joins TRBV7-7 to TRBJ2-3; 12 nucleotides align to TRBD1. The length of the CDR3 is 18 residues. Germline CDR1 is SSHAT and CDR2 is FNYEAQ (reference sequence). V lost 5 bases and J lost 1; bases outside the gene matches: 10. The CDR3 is CASSPGTGGFSGTDTQYF. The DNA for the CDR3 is TGTGCCAGCAGCCCCGGGACAGGGGGCTTTTCTGGCACAGATACGCAGTATTTT.

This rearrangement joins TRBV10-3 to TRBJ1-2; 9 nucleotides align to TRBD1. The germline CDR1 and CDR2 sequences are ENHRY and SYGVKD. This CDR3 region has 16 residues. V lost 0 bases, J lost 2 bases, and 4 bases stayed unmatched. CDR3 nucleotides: TGTGCCATCAGTGAGTCAGGGGACAGGGCCAACTATGGCTACACCTTC. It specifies CAISESGDRANYGYTF.

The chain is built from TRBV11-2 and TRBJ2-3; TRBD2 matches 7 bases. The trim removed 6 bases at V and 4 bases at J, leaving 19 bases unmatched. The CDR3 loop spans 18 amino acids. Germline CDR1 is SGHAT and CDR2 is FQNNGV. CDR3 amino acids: CASRRGGRASRKADTQYF. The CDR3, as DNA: TGTGCCAGCAGAAGGGGAGGGCGGGCCAGCCGGAAGGCAGATACGCAGTATTTT. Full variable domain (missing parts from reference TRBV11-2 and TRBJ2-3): EAGVAQSPRYKIIEKRQSVAFWCNPISGHATLYWYQQILGQGPKLLIQFQNNGVVDDSQLPKDRFSAERLKGVDSTLKIQPAKLEDSAVYLCASRRGGRASRKADTQYFGPGTRLTVL.

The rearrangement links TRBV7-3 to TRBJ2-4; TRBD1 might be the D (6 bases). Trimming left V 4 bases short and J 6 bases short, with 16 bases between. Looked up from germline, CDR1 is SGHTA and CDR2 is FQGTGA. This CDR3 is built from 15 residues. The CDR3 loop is CASSSKGQSGNIQYF. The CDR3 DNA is TGTGCCAGCAGCTCGAAAGGACAGTCGGGAAACATTCAGTACTTC.

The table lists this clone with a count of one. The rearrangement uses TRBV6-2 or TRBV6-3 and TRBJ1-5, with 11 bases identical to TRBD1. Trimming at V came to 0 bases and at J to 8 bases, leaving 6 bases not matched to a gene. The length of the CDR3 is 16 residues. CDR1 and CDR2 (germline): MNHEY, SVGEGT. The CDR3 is CASSYSDRGLGEPQHF. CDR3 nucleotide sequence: TGTGCCAGCAGTTACTCGGACAGGGGGCTAGGGGAGCCCCAGCATTTT.

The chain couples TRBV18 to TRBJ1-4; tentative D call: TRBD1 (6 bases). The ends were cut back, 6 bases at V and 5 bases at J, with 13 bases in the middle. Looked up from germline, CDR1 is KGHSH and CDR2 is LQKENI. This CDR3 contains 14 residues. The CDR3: CASSPTGRNEKLFF. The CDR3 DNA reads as TGTGCCAGCTCGCCGACAGGTCGGAATGAAAAACTGTTTTTT. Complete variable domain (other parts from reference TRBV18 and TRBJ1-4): NAGVMQNPRHLVRRRGQEARLRCSPMKGHSHVYWYRQLPEEGLKFMVYLQKENIIDESGMPKERFSAEFPKEGPSILRIQQVVRGDSAAYFCASSPTGRNEKLFFGSGTQLSVL.

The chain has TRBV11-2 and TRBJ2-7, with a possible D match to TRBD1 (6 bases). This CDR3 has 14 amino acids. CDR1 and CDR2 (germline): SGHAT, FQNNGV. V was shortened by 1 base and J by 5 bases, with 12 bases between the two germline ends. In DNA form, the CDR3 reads TGTGCCAGCAGCTTAGTCCACCAGGGGAACGAGCAGTACTTC. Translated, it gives CASSLVHQGNEQYF.

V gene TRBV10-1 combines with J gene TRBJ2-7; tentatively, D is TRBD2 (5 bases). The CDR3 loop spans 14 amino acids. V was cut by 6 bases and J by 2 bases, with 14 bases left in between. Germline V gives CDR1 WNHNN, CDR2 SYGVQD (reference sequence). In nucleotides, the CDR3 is TGCGCCAGCAGCCCAAGGACTGCACCCTACGAGCAGTACTTC. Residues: CASSPRTAPYEQYF.

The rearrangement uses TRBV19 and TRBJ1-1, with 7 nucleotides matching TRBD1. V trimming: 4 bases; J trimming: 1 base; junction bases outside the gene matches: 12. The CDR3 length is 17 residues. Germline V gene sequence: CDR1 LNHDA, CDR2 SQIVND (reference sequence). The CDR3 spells CASSNPSRQGPNTEAFF. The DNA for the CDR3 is TGTGCCAGTAGTAACCCCTCCCGACAGGGTCCGAACACTGAAGCTTTCTTT.

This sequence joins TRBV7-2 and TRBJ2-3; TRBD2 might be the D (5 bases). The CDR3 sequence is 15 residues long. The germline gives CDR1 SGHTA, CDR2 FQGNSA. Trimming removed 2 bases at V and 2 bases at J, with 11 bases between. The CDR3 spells CASSLSGYVTDTQYF. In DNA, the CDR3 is TGTGCCAGCAGCTTAAGCGGTTACGTCACAGATACGCAGTATTTT.

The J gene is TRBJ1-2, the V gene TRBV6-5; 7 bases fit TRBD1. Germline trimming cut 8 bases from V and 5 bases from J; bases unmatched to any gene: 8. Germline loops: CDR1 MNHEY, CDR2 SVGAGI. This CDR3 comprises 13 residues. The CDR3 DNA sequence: TGTGCCAGCCGGACAGGAAGGGGTTATGGCTACACCTTC. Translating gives CASRTGRGYGYTF.

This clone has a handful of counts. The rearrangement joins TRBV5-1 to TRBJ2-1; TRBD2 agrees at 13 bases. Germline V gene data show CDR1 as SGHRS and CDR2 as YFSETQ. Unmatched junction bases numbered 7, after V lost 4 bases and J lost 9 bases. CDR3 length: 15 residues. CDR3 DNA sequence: TGCGCCAGCAGCCAACGACTAGCGGGGGGTGCTGAGCAGTTCTTC. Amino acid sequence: CASSQRLAGGAEQFF.

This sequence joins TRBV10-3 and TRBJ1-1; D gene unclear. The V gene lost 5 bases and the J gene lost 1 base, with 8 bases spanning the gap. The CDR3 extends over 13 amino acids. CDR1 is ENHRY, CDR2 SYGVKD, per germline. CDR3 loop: CAISPRQNTEAFF. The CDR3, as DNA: TGTGCCATCAGTCCCCGACAGAACACTGAAGCTTTCTTT.

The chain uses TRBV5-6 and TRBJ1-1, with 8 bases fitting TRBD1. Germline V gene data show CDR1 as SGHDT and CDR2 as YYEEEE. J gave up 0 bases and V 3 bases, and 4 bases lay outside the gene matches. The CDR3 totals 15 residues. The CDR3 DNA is TGTGCCAGCAGCTGGGGGACAGGCTTGAACACTGAAGCTTTCTTT. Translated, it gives CASSWGTGLNTEAFF.

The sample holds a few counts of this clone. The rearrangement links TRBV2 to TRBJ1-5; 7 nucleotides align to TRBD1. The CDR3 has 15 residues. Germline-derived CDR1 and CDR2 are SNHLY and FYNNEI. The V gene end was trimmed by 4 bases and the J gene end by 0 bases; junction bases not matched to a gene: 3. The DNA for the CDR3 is TGTGCCAGCAGTGGACAGGGACATAGCAATCAGCCCCAGCATTTT. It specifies CASSGQGHSNQPQHF.

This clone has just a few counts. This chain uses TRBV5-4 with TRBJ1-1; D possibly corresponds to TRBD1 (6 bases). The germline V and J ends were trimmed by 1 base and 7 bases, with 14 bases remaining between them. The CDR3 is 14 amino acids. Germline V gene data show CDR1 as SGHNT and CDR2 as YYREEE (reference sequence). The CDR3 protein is CASSLTGNRGEAFF. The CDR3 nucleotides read TGTGCCAGCAGCTTGACAGGGAACCGTGGTGAAGCTTTCTTT.

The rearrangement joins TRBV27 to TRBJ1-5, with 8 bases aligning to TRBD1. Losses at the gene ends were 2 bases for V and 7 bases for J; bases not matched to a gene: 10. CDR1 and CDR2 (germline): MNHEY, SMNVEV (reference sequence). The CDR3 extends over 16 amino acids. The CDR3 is CASSLDPGGLKQPQHF. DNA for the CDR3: TGTGCCAGCAGTTTAGATCCAGGGGGCTTAAAGCAGCCCCAGCATTTT.

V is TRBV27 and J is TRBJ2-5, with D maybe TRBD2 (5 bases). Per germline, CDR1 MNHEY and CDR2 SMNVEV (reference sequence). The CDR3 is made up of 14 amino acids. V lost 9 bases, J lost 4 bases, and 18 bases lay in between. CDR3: CASRTRPIGETQYF. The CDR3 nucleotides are TGTGCCAGTCGAACTAGACCCATCGGAGAGACCCAGTACTTC.

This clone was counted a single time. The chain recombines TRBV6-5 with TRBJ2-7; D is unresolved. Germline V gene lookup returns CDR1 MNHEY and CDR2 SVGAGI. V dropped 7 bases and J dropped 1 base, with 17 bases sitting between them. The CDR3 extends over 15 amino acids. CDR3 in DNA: TGTGCCAGCACCCCTAGGTACTTCGGGTCCTACGAGCAGTACTTC. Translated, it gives CASTPRYFGSYEQYF.

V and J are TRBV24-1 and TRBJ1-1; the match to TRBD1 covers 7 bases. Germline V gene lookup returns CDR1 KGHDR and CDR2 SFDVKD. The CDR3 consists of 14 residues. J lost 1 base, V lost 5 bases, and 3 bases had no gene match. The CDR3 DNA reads TGTGCCACCAGTGGAAGGGGGCGGAACACTGAAGCTTTCTTT. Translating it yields CATSGRGRNTEAFF.

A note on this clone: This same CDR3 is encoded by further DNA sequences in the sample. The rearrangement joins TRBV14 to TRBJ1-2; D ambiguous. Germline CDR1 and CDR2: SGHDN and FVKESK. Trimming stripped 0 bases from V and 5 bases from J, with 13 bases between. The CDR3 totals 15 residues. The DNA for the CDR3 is TGTGCCAGCAGCCAAGAATTAGAAGGGAGTTATGGCTACACCTTC. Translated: CASSQELEGSYGYTF.

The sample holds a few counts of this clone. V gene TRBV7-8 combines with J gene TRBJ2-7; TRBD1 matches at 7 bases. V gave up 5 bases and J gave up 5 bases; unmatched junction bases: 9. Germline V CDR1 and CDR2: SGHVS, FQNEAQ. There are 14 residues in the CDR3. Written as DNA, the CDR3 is TGTGCCAGCAGCAAAAACAGGGGTAGGAACGAGCAGTACTTC. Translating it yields CASSKNRGRNEQYF.

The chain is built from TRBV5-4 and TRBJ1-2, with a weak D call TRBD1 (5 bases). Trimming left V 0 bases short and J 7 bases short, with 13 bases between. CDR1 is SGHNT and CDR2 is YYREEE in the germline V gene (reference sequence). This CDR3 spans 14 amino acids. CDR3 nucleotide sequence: TGTGCCAGCAGCTTGGAAGGGTACGGGGGTGGCTACACCTTC. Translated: CASSLEGYGGGYTF.

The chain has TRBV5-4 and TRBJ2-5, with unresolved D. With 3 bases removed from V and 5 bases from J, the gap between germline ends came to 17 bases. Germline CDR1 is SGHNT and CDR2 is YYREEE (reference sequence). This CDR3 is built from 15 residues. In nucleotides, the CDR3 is TGTGCCAGCAGCTCCCCGGGTTCTCAGACGGAGACCCAGTACTTC. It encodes CASSSPGSQTETQYF.

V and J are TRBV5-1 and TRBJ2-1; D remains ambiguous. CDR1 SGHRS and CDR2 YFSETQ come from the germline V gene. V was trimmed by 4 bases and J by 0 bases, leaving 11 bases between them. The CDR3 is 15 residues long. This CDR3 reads CASSPTSYSYNEQFF. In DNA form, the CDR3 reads TGCGCCAGCAGCCCGACTTCCTACTCCTACAATGAGCAGTTCTTC.

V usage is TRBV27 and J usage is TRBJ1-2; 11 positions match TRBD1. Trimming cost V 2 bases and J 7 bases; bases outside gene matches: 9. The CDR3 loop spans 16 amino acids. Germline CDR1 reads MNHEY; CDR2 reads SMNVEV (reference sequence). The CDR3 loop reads CASSLTPGQGVGGYTF. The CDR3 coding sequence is TGTGCCAGCAGTTTAACCCCGGGACAGGGGGTTGGTGGCTACACCTTC.

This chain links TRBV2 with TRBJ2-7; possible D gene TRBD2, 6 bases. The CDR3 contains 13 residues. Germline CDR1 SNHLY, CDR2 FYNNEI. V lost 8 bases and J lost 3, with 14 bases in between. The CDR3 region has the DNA TGTGCCAGCTCCAGGACTACCCTCTACGAGCAGTACTTC. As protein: CASSRTTLYEQYF.

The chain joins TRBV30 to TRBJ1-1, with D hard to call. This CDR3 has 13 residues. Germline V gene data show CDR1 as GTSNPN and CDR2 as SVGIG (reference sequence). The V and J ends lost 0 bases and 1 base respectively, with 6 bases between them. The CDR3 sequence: CAWSVGGNTEAFF. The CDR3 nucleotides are TGTGCCTGGAGTGTCGGCGGGAACACTGAAGCTTTCTTT.